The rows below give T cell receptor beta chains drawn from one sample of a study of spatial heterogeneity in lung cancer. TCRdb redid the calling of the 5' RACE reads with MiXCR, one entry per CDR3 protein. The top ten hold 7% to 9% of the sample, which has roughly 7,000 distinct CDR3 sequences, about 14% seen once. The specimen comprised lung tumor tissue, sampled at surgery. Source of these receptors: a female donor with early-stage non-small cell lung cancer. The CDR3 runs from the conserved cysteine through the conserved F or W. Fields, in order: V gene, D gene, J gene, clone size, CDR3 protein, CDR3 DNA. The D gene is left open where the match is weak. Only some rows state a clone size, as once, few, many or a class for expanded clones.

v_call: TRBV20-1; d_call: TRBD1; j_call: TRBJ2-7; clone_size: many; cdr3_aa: CSARGDRGPYEQYF; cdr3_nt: TGCAGTGCTAGAGGAGACAGGGGGCCCTACGAGCAGTACTTC
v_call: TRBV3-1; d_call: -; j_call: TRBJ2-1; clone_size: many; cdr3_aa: CASSQARSTRAGESPKTYNEQFF; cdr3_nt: TGTGCCAGCAGCCAAGCCCGGTCTACCCGAGCGGGCGAGAGCCCCAAGACCTACAATGAGCAGTTCTTC
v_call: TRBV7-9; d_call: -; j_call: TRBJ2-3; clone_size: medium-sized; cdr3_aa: CASSSRPDTQYF; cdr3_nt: TGTGCCAGCAGCTCACGTCCAGATACGCAGTATTTT
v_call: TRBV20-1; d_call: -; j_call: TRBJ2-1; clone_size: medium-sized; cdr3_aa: CSARLSEGIGEQFF; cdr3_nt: TGCAGTGCTAGATTGAGCGAGGGAATTGGTGAGCAGTTCTTC
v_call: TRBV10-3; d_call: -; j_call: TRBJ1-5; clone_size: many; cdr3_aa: CAISESGQPQHQPQHF; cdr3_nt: TGTGCCATCAGTGAGTCAGGCCAACCCCAGCATCAGCCCCAGCATTTT
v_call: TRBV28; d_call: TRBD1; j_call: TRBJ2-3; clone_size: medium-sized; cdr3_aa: CATLETGSTDTQYF; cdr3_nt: TGTGCCACCCTAGAGACAGGGAGCACAGATACGCAGTATTTT
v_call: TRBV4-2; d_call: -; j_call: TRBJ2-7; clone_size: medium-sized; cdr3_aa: CASSPRDRQGYEQYF; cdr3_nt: TGTGCCAGCAGTCCAAGGGATCGGCAGGGCTACGAGCAGTACTTC
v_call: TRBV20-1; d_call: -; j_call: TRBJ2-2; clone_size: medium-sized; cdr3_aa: CSARSGGTTGELFF; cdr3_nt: TGCAGTGCTAGGTCCGGGGGCACTACCGGGGAGCTGTTTTTT
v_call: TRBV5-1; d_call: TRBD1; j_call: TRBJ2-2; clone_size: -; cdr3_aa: CASRDSYTGELFF; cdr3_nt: TGCGCCAGCCGGGACAGCTACACCGGGGAGCTGTTTTTT
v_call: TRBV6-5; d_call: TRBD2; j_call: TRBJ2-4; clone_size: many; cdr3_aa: CASSSTSGGGKNIQYF; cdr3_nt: TGTGCCAGCAGTAGTACTAGCGGCGGGGGCAAAAACATTCAGTACTTC
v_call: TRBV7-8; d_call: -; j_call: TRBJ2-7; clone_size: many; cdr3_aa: CASSLAQGFIEQYF; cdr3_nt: TGTGCCAGCAGCTTAGCGCAGGGATTTATCGAGCAGTACTTC
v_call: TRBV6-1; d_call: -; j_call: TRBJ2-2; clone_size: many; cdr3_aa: CASSERWMTNTGELFF; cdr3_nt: TGTGCCAGCAGTGAAAGATGGATGACGAACACCGGGGAGCTGTTTTTT
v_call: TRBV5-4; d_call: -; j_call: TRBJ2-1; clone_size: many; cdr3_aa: CASSPYGRGSYNEQFF; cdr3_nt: TGTGCCAGCAGCCCTTACGGGCGGGGCTCCTACAATGAGCAGTTCTTC
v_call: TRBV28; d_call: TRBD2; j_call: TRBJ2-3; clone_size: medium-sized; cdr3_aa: CASWALAGGPTDTQYF; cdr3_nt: TGTGCCAGCTGGGCTTTAGCGGGGGGGCCAACAGATACGCAGTATTTT
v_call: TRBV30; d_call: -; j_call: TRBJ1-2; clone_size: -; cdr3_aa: CAWNRGPGYTF; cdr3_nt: TGTGCCTGGAACCGGGGCCCGGGCTACACCTTC
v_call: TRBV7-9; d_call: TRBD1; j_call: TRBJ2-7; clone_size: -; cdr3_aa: CASSSGVDRKTYDQYF; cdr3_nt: TGTGCTAGCAGCTCCGGGGTGGACAGGAAAACCTACGATCAGTACTTC
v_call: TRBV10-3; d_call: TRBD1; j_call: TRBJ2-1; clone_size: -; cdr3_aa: CAISFTGQGADNEQFF; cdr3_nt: TGTGCCATCAGTTTCACGGGACAGGGGGCTGACAATGAGCAGTTCTTC
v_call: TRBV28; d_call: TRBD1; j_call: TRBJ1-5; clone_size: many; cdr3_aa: CASSARTGHSQPQHF; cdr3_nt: TGTGCCAGCAGCGCGAGGACAGGCCACAGTCAGCCCCAGCATTTT
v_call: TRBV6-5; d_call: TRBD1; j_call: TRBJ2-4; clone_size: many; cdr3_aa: CASRPTGTGLNIQYF; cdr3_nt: TGTGCCAGCAGGCCCACCGGGACAGGGTTGAACATTCAGTACTTC
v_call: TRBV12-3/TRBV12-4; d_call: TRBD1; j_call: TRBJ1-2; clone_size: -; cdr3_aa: CASSHTPGQGVNGYTF; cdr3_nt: TGTGCCAGCAGTCACACACCGGGACAGGGCGTGAACGGCTACACCTTC
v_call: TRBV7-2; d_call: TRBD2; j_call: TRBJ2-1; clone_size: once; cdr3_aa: CASSRSSGNNNEQFF; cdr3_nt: TGTGCCAGCAGCCGCTCTAGCGGGAACAACAATGAGCAGTTCTTC
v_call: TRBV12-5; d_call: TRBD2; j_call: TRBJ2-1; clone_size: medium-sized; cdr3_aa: CASAEAGPGGQFF; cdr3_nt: TGTGCTAGTGCCGAAGCGGGGCCCGGGGGGCAGTTCTTC
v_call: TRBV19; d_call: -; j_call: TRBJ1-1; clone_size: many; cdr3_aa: CASSTAALNTEAFF; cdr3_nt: TGTGCCAGTAGTACTGCAGCCCTGAACACTGAAGCTTTCTTT
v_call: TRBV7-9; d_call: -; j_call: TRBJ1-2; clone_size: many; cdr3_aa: CASSLARNFNYGYTF; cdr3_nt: TGTGCCAGCAGCTTGGCAAGAAATTTTAACTATGGCTACACCTTC
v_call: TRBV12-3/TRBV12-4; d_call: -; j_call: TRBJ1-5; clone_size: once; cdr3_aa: CASSWGGPGDQPQHF; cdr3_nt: TGTGCCAGCAGTTGGGGGGGGCCTGGGGATCAGCCCCAGCATTTT
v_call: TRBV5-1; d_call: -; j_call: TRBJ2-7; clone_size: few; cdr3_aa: CASSGGWGEQYF; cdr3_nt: TGCGCCAGCAGCGGTGGATGGGGCGAGCAGTACTTC
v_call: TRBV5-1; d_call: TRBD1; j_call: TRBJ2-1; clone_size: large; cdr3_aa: CASSPWRSQGENEQFF; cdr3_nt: TGCGCCAGCAGCCCATGGAGGTCCCAGGGGGAGAATGAGCAGTTCTTC
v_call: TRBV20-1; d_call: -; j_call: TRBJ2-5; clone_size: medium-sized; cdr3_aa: CSARRRGSSKETQYF; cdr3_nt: TGCAGTGCTAGGAGGCGCGGGTCGTCCAAAGAGACCCAGTACTTC
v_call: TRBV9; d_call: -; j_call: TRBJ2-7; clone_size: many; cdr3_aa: CASSVRLVGEQYF; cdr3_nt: TGTGCCAGCAGCGTCCGCCTAGTCGGAGAGCAGTACTTC
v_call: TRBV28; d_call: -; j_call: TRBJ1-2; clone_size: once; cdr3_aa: CASNPFRNYGYTF; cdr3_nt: TGTGCCAGCAACCCTTTCAGGAACTATGGCTACACCTTC
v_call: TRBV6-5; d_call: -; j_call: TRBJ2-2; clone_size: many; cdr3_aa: CASSYSRVARGELFF; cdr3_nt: TGTGCCAGCAGTTACTCTCGGGTTGCGAGGGGGGAGCTGTTTTTT
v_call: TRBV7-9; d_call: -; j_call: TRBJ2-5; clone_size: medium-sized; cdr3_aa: CASSLVTGVDETQYF; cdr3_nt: TGTGCCAGCAGCTTAGTAACTGGGGTAGATGAGACCCAGTACTTC
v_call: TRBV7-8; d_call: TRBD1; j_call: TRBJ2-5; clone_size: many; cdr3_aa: CASSLGQPGETQYF; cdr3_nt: TGTGCCAGCAGCTTGGGACAGCCTGGGGAGACCCAGTACTTC
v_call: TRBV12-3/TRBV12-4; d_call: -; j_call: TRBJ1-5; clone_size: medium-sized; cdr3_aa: CASSSSGTINQPQHF; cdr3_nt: TGTGCCAGCAGTTCGTCCGGGACAATAAATCAGCCCCAGCATTTT